Listed below are T cell receptor beta chains from one sample, sequenced in a study of blood T cell repertoires in COVID-19. Profiled with immunoSEQ multiplex PCR; TCRdb holds only in-frame clones, not every one. This table has 95,000 or so clones, 81% appearing once. Sequenced sample: peripheral blood. These receptors all come from a man older than 75 with active or convalescent COVID-19. Each CDR3 is given with its conserved first and last residue. A D gene is named only where the DNA matches it firmly.

d_gene	v_gene	j_gene	CDR3aa	CDR3nt
.	TRBV9	TRBJ2-3	CASSRGGTGDTQYF	TGTGCCAGCTCTAGGGGGGGCACCGGAGATACGCAGTATTTT
.	TRBV11-2	TRBJ2-1	CASSLQGRDYNEQFF	TGTGCCAGCAGTCTACAGGGCCGAGATTACAATGAGCAGTTCTTC
.	TRBV30	TRBJ1-1	CAWDAASQGVYTEAFF	TGTGCCTGGGATGCGGCCTCACAGGGAGTCTACACTGAAGCTTTCTTT
TRBD1	TRBV3-1/TRBV3-2	TRBJ1-2	CASSQGDRGNGYTF	TGTGCCAGCAGCCAAGGGGACAGGGGGAATGGCTACACCTTC
.	TRBV2	TRBJ1-6	CASSEQGRNSPLHF	TGTGCCAGCAGTGAGCAGGGCCGAAATTCACCCCTCCACTTT
.	TRBV19	TRBJ1-5	CASSTQTGTSRPQHF	TGTGCCAGTAGTACGCAAACCGGGACATCTCGACCCCAGCATTTT
TRBD2	TRBV19	TRBJ2-3	CASSPGGSTDTQYF	TGTGCCAGCTCCCCGGGGGGTAGCACAGATACGCAGTATTTT
.	TRBV5-1	TRBJ1-6	CASSPDGTNNSPLHF	TGCGCCAGCAGCCCGGACGGGACAAATAATTCACCCCTCCACTTT
TRBD1	TRBV5-4	TRBJ2-7	CASSYQGAQTYEQYF	TGTGCCAGCAGTTACCAGGGGGCTCAAACCTACGAGCAGTACTTC
TRBD2	TRBV2	TRBJ2-1	CASSLAGGTYNEQFF	TGTGCCAGCAGCCTAGCGGGGGGGACCTACAATGAGCAGTTCTTC